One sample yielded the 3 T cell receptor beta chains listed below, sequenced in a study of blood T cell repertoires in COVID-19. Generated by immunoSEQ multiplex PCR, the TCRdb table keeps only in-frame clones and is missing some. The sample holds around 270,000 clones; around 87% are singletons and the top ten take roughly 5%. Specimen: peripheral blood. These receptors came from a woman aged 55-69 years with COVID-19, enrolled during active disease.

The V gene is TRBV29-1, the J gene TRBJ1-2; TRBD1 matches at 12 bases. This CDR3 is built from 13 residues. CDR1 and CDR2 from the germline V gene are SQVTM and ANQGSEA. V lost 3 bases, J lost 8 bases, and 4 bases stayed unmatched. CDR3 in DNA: TGCAGCGTTGAGGGACAGGGGGCTCGAGGCTACACCTTC. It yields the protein CSVEGQGARGYTF. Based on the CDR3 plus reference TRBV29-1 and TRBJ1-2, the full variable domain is SAVISQKPSRDICQRGTSLTIQCQVDSQVTMMFWYRQQPGQSLTLIATANQGSEATYESGFVIDKFPISRPNLTFSTLTVSNMSPEDSSIYLCSVEGQGARGYTFGSGTRLTVV.

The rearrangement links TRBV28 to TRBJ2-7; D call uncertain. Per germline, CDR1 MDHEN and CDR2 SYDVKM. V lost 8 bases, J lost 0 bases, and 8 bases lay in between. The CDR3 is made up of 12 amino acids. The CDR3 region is CASHVSSYEQYF. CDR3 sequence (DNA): TGTGCCAGCCACGTGAGCTCCTACGAGCAGTACTTC.

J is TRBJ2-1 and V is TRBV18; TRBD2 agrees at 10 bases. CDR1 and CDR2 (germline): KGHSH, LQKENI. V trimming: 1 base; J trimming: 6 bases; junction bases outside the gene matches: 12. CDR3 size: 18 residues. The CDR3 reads CASSPRQIRLAGPNEQFF. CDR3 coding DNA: TGTGCCAGCTCACCACGGCAGATAAGACTAGCGGGCCCCAATGAGCAGTTCTTC.